Listed below are T cell receptor beta chains from one sample, sequenced in a study of T cell responses to AZD1222 COVID-19 vaccine. Method: immunoSEQ multiplex PCR; TCRdb's copy keeps in-frame clones and lacks some. The sample lists fewer than 150,000 clones, 88% occurring once. The sequencing here drew on peripheral blood, taken 28 days after the second AZD1222 dose. The receptors derive from an adult who received the AZD1222 COVID-19 vaccine. Both conserved end residues are part of each CDR3. Each record gives: D gene, J gene, V gene, clone size, CDR3 DNA, CDR3 protein. D genes are given only for firm matches. Size values are once, few and many counts, or a class for expanded clones, and some rows have none.

D: NA; J: TRBJ1-5; V: TRBV6-5; size: NA; DNA: TGTGCCACCCAGCAGGCTAACAATCAGCCCCAGCATTTT; CDR3: CATQQANNQPQHF
D: TRBD1; J: TRBJ1-1; V: TRBV29-1; size: NA; DNA: TGCAGCGTTGAAAGACAGGGGAACACTGAAGCTTTCTTT; CDR3: CSVERQGNTEAFF
D: NA; J: TRBJ2-7; V: TRBV19; size: once; DNA: TGTGCCAGTAGCCGCGTCGCCTACGAGCAGTACTTC; CDR3: CASSRVAYEQYF
D: NA; J: TRBJ1-3; V: TRBV4-1; size: few; DNA: TGCGCCAGCAGCCATTCCCCAGGGGCCGCTGGAAACACCATATATTTT; CDR3: CASSHSPGAAGNTIYF
D: TRBD2; J: TRBJ2-2; V: TRBV7-3; size: NA; DNA: TGTGCCAGCAGCTGGGACTACAACACCGGGGAGCTGTTTTTT; CDR3: CASSWDYNTGELFF
D: NA; J: TRBJ1-2; V: TRBV10-3; size: NA; DNA: TGTGCCATCAGTGAGATCGGACAGAACGCGTATGGCTACACCTTC; CDR3: CAISEIGQNAYGYTF
D: TRBD1; J: TRBJ2-6; V: TRBV13; size: NA; DNA: TGTGCCAGCACCGGACAGGGGGGAGCTGGGGCCAACGTCCTGACTTTC; CDR3: CASTGQGGAGANVLTF
D: NA; J: TRBJ2-2; V: TRBV10-3; size: few; DNA: TGTGCCATGAGAGCGGCCACCGGGGAGCTGTTTTTT; CDR3: CAMRAATGELFF
D: NA; J: TRBJ2-7; V: TRBV4-1; size: NA; DNA: TGCGCCAGCAGCCAAGCTTCGGGCGTAGTGGGTGAGCAGTACTTC; CDR3: CASSQASGVVGEQYF
D: NA; J: TRBJ1-1; V: TRBV7-9; size: NA; DNA: TGTGCCAGCAGCTTACGGGCAGGACTAATGAACACTGAAGCTTTCTTT; CDR3: CASSLRAGLMNTEAFF
D: NA; J: TRBJ2-7; V: TRBV19; size: NA; DNA: TGTGCCAGTAGTACCAACTACGAGCAGTACTTC; CDR3: CASSTNYEQYF
D: NA; J: TRBJ1-5; V: TRBV5-6; size: NA; DNA: TGTGCCAGCAGCTTGGGGAGGGGAGAACATCAGCCCCAGCATTTT; CDR3: CASSLGRGEHQPQHF
D: NA; J: TRBJ1-2; V: TRBV6-2/TRBV6-3; size: NA; DNA: TGTGCCAGCAGTTACTGGCAGGGAAAGGACCTTAACTATGGCTACACCTTC; CDR3: CASSYWQGKDLNYGYTF
D: NA; J: TRBJ2-7; V: TRBV6-2/TRBV6-3; size: NA; DNA: TGTGCCAGCAGTTACGACCCGACGGCGGGACCAAGCTCCTACGAGCAGTACTTC; CDR3: CASSYDPTAGPSSYEQYF
D: NA; J: TRBJ2-6; V: TRBV5-1; size: NA; DNA: TGCGCCAGCAGCCCCTCTGGGGCCAACGTCCTGACTTTC; CDR3: CASSPSGANVLTF
D: TRBD1; J: TRBJ2-7; V: TRBV6-5; size: NA; DNA: TGTGCCAGCAGCCCGACCGGGACAGGGGGCTACGAGCAGTACTTC; CDR3: CASSPTGTGGYEQYF